The clone carrying this T cell receptor beta chain was detected only a few times. Its matching antigen is unknown. Trimming stripped 8 bases from V and 6 bases from J, with 11 bases between. CDR1 ENHRY and CDR2 SYGVKD come from the germline V gene. The CDR3 spans 11 residues. The sample belongs to a study of T-cell memory formation after mild COVID-19. Study information: Largely, the TCR clusters proved donor specific. Study-level results: Whether day 37 second-wave clones are SARS-CoV-2-specific was not confirmed. Clones that contracted from day 15 to 85 were balanced CD4/CD8, while later expanders leaned CD4+.

Amplification by 5'RACE using constant-segment primers produced TCR alpha and TCR beta cDNA libraries that carried sample barcodes and UMIs. TCRdb ran MiXCR on the 5' RACE reads and lists one entry per CDR3 protein. The sample has approximately 570,000 distinct CDR3 sequences, more than 15% seen once. The origin of this receptor is an adult woman who had mild COVID-19 (a few samples of this study predate the infection). Cell type and time point are not known. Sequencing input: PBMCs or a T cell subset sorted from them (not recorded which). The gene calls are TRBV10-3 and TRBJ2-7; the D is unclear. The DNA of the CDR3 is TGTGCCATCCTATCAGTAGGCGAGCAGTACTTC. Translating gives CAILSVGEQYF.